In its sample, the clone carrying this T cell receptor beta chain is medium-sized. Data came from immunoSEQ multiplex PCR; TCRdb stores just in-frame clones and leaves some out. The data contain about 59,000 clones, less than 85% of them singletons. Single viable CD3+CD4+CD8-CD45RO+ cells were sorted as the memory CD4+ T cells. The record originates from a study of memory CD4+ T cells and cytomegalovirus serostatus. The CDR3 sequence is 15 residues long. Germline V gene data show CDR1 as SNHLY and CDR2 as FYNNEI. The ends were cut back, 4 bases at V and 0 bases at J, with 12 bases in the middle. The chain combines TRBV2 with TRBJ1-2; no clear D gene. This TCR derives from an adult in good health and CMV-seronegative. Some clones in this sample may be carry-over from other donors' samples. The sequenced material came from memory CD4+ T cells from blood. CDR3 residues: CASSGRRSANYGYTF. The DNA of the CDR3 is TGTGCCAGCAGTGGCCGACGGTCGGCTAACTATGGCTACACCTTC.